This T cell receptor (beta chain) was recovered during a study of cytomegalovirus exposure and HLA in healthy donors. V dropped 5 bases and J dropped 7; count of bases not matched to a gene: 3. Germline values: CDR1 MNHEY, CDR2 SMNVEV (reference sequence). This CDR3 has 13 residues. PCR was performed using 60 Vbeta and 13 Jbeta primers. Profiling relied on immunoSEQ multiplex PCR, and the TCRdb table lists in-frame clones only, not all of them. The sample contains approximately 140,000 clones, roughly 77% of which appear only once. Sequencing used PBMCs. The clonotype originates from a man aged 25-45 years in good health and CMV-seronegative. The chain is built from TRBV27 and TRBJ1-3; 9 positions agree with TRBD1. The CDR3 loop is CASSPGTGNTIYF. The DNA for the CDR3 is TGTGCCAGCAGTCCGGGGACAGGGAACACCATATATTTT.